Each of the 26 T cell receptor beta chains below was sequenced from the same sample in a study of radiotherapy plus CTLA-4 blockade in lung cancer. Only in-frame clones appear in the TCRdb table, and some are missing; sequencing was by immunoSEQ multiplex PCR. The data hold about 97,000 clones, with around 79% observed a single time. The starting material was peripheral blood, obtained from a patient treated with radiotherapy plus ipilimumab. The receptors stem from a human donor with non-small cell lung cancer who had a partial response to radiotherapy plus ipilimumab. Some clones in this sample may be carry-over from other donors' samples.

The J gene is TRBJ1-2, the V gene TRBV10-1, with TRBD1 identical over 11 bases. The ends lost 8 bases at V and 4 bases at J; junction bases unmatched: 21. CDR1 is WNHNN, CDR2 SYGVQD, per germline (reference sequence). This CDR3 contains 19 residues. CDR3 sequence reads: CASPHTDRGLSCIGYGYTF. In DNA form, the CDR3 reads TGCGCCAGCCCCCATACGGACAGGGGGCTAAGTTGCATCGGCTATGGCTACACCTTC.

The chain links TRBV28 to TRBJ1-2; D possibly corresponds to TRBD1 (5 bases). The germline V gene encodes CDR1 MDHEN and CDR2 SYDVKM. The CDR3 totals 13 residues. Trimming left V 4 bases short and J 5 bases short, with 11 bases between. This CDR3 is CASSSSTEYGYTF. The DNA for the CDR3 is TGTGCCAGCAGTTCATCGACAGAATATGGCTACACCTTC.

This clone appeared a few times. This chain connects TRBV6-5 to TRBJ1-3; no clear D. The V and J ends lost 7 bases and 2 bases respectively, with 15 bases between them. This CDR3 is built from 15 residues. Germline-derived CDR1 and CDR2 are MNHEY and SVGAGI. The CDR3 DNA is TGTGCCAGCAATAAGGAGCGCCGTGCTGGAAACACCATATATTTT. Translated, it gives CASNKERRAGNTIYF.

The chain links TRBV9 to TRBJ2-3; a possible D gene is TRBD1 (5 bases). V was shortened by 0 bases and J by 6 bases, with 11 bases between the two germline ends. Germline V lookup: CDR1 SGDLS, CDR2 YYNGEE. This CDR3 region has 14 residues. In nucleotides, the CDR3 is TGTGCCAGCAGCGTAGAGGGGTATTCCGATACGCAGTATTTT. It is translated as CASSVEGYSDTQYF.

The chain links TRBV6-5 to TRBJ1-5; D perhaps matches TRBD1 (6 bases). The V end lost 5 bases, the J end lost 5 bases, and 13 bases lay between the germline ends. Germline CDR1 and CDR2: MNHEY and SVGAGI. The CDR3 loop spans 14 amino acids. CDR3 in amino acids: CASSPPGGHQPQHF. The DNA of the CDR3 is TGTGCCAGCAGTCCCCCGGGGGGGCATCAGCCCCAGCATTTT.

This clone was seen more than once but under ten times. The chain recombines TRBV28 with TRBJ2-2; tentative D call: TRBD2 (6 bases). In germline, CDR1 is MDHEN, CDR2 SYDVKM. This CDR3 region has 15 residues. V lost 1 base and J 4 bases, leaving 10 bases between the germline ends. The chain's CDR3 is CASSLFGSSTGELFF. In DNA, the CDR3 is TGTGCCAGCAGTTTATTCGGGAGTTCCACCGGGGAGCTGTTTTTT.

V is TRBV30 and J is TRBJ1-1, with D tentatively TRBD1 (6 bases). CDR1 and CDR2 from the germline V gene are GTSNPN and SVGIG (reference sequence). This CDR3 is built from 15 residues. V was pared by 3 bases and J by 4 bases, with 18 bases between. The CDR3 DNA reads TGTGCCTGGAGCTACCCCGGGGGGCCGATCACTGAAGCTTTCTTT. It yields the protein CAWSYPGGPITEAFF.

The gene calls are TRBV10-3 and TRBJ2-3; 7 bases are shared with TRBD1. From germline, CDR1 is ENHRY and CDR2 SYGVKD. The junction had 5 bases not matched to a gene; V was cut back by 6 bases and J by 2 bases. The CDR3 is 14 residues long. The DNA for the CDR3 is TGTGCCATCAGCCAGGGACAGCTCACAGATACGCAGTATTTT. Its translation is CAISQGQLTDTQYF.

The gene calls are TRBV7-9 and TRBJ2-5; D gene unclear. CDR1 and CDR2 (germline): SEHNR, FQNEAQ (reference sequence). The CDR3 length is 14 residues. V was shortened by 7 bases and J by 4 bases, with 16 bases between the two germline ends. The CDR3 DNA reads TGTGCCAGCATGCGGCTATTTTTAGGAGAGACCCAGTACTTC. This encodes CASMRLFLGETQYF.

The rearrangement joins TRBV18 to TRBJ2-7; 7 bases agree with TRBD2. V lost 5 bases, J lost 5 bases, and 6 bases stayed unmatched. Germline V gene data show CDR1 as KGHSH and CDR2 as LQKENI. The CDR3 loop spans 13 amino acids. This CDR3 reads CASSASSGNEQYF. CDR3 bases: TGTGCCAGCTCAGCCTCTAGCGGAAACGAGCAGTACTTC.

J is TRBJ2-7 and V is TRBV6-1, with TRBD2 matching over 12 bases. The CDR3 is made up of 15 amino acids. Germline-derived CDR1 and CDR2 are MNHNS and SASEGT. The trim removed 4 bases at V and 7 bases at J, leaving 8 bases unmatched. CDR3 nucleotides: TGTGCCAGCAGTGGTACTAGCGGGAGGCTGGAAGAGCAGTACTTC. Translated: CASSGTSGRLEEQYF.

CDR3 region: CASSLDGTGDEQYF. CDR3 DNA: TGTGCCAGCAGCTTAGACGGGACAGGGGACGAGCAGTACTTC. V and J are TRBV11-2 and TRBJ2-7; 10 bases map to TRBD1. The CDR3 length is 14 residues. Germline V gives CDR1 SGHAT, CDR2 FQNNGV. With 0 bases clipped from V and 5 bases from J, the junction kept 1 base outside the gene matches.

This clone was detected only once. The chain is built from TRBV5-4 and TRBJ2-1; TRBD2 matches at 10 bases. The CDR3 loop spans 14 amino acids. The germline CDR1 and CDR2 sequences are SGHNT and YYREEE (reference sequence). The V segment lost 3 bases and the J segment 7 bases; nucleotides outside the gene matches: 4. This chain's CDR3 is CASSSGLAQNEQFF. The CDR3 coding sequence is TGTGCCAGCAGCTCGGGACTAGCGCAGAATGAGCAGTTCTTC.

The chain combines TRBV28 with TRBJ2-4; a possible D gene is TRBD1 (6 bases). The CDR3 totals 14 residues. V shed 10 bases and J shed 0 bases, with 13 bases lying between them. Germline V gene lookup returns CDR1 MDHEN and CDR2 SYDVKM. The CDR3, as DNA: TGTGCCACCCGGACAGACCTAGCCAAAAACATTCAGTACTTC. Residues: CATRTDLAKNIQYF.

The chain uses TRBV18 and TRBJ1-2; D ambiguous. V lost 3 bases, J lost 4 bases, and 6 bases lay in between. The CDR3 has 12 residues. Germline assignment: CDR1 KGHSH and CDR2 LQKENI. CDR3 region: CASSPLSYGYTF. In DNA form, the CDR3 reads TGTGCCAGCTCACCTCTCAGCTATGGCTACACCTTC. The entire variable domain, with the rest obtained from reference TRBV18 and TRBJ1-2, is as follows: NAGVMQNPRHLVRRRGQEARLRCSPMKGHSHVYWYRQLPEEGLKFMVYLQKENIIDESGMPKERFSAEFPKEGPSILRIQQVVRGDSAAYFCASSPLSYGYTFGSGTRLTVV.

The rearrangement links TRBV19 to TRBJ1-5; 11 nucleotides agree with TRBD1. The CDR3 has 17 amino acids. Trimming took 4 bases from V and 1 from J; bases not matched to a gene: 6. The V gene's germline CDR1 is LNHDA and CDR2 SQIVND (reference sequence). The DNA for the CDR3 is TGTGCCAGTAGTACGAGGACAGGGGGCGGAAGCAATCAGCCCCAGCATTTT. Amino acids: CASSTRTGGGSNQPQHF.

The J gene is TRBJ2-1, the V gene TRBV29-1; TRBD1 aligns across 7 bases. This CDR3 has 12 residues. The J segment lost 4 bases and the V segment lost 3 bases, leaving 0 bases of the junction unmatched. Germline V lookup: CDR1 SQVTM, CDR2 ANQGSEA. The CDR3: CSVDRGYNEQFF. CDR3 nucleotide sequence: TGCAGCGTTGACAGGGGGTACAATGAGCAGTTCTTC.

This rearrangement joins TRBV6-5 to TRBJ1-3; 8 positions agree with TRBD1. The germline V gene has CDR1 MNHEY and CDR2 SVGAGI. The V segment lost 8 bases and the J segment 1 base; nucleotides outside the gene matches: 1. This CDR3 is 13 amino acids long. CDR3 region: CASYRGSGNTIYF. The CDR3 coding sequence is TGTGCCAGCTACAGGGGGTCTGGAAACACCATATATTTT.

This clone was seen a handful of times. This chain joins TRBV21-1 and TRBJ2-7; the table names TRBD1, a call not compared with the DNA. TRBV21-1 is marked as a pseudogene. The CDR3 consists of 16 residues. CDR3 sequence: CASSNDDRVLPYEQYF. CDR3 sequence (DNA): TGTGCCAGCAGCAATGATGACAGGGTCCTCCCCTACGAGCAGTACTTC.

The chain employs TRBV28 and TRBJ2-7; 9 bases are a match to TRBD2. Trimming at V came to 6 bases and at J to 3 bases, leaving 12 bases not matched to a gene. This CDR3 is 16 amino acids long. Per germline, CDR1 MDHEN and CDR2 SYDVKM. The CDR3 reads CASSPQIAGALYEQYF. Here the CDR3 DNA reads TGTGCCAGCAGCCCTCAAATAGCGGGAGCGCTCTACGAGCAGTACTTC.

This CDR3 is CASSRGGSSYNEQFF. CDR3 DNA: TGTGCCAGCAGCCGAGGGGGTAGCTCCTACAATGAGCAGTTCTTC. The V call is TRBV11-3, the J call TRBJ2-1; possibly TRBD1 for D (6 bases). The CDR3 runs 15 residues. Trimming left V 5 bases short and J 0 bases short, with 11 bases between. Germline V lookup: CDR1 SGHNT, CDR2 YENEEA.

The chain uses TRBV9 and TRBJ2-7; 8 bases map to TRBD2. The CDR3 runs to 15 residues. With 0 bases clipped from V and 3 bases from J, the junction kept 5 bases outside the gene matches. Per the germline V gene, CDR1 is SGDLS and CDR2 is YYNGEE. For the CDR3, the DNA is TGTGCCAGCAGCGTAGGGGTTAGCGGGATCTACGAGCAGTACTTC. Amino acid sequence: CASSVGVSGIYEQYF. The full variable domain, in which reference TRBV9 and TRBJ2-7 provide the parts outside the CDR3, is DSGVTQTPKHLITATGQRVTLRCSPRSGDLSVYWYQQSLDQGLQFLIQYYNGEERAKGNILERFSAQQFPDLHSELNLSSLELGDSALYFCASSVGVSGIYEQYFGPGTRLTVT.

V usage is TRBV6-5 and J usage is TRBJ2-3; 11 bases align to TRBD2. Germline V gene lookup returns CDR1 MNHEY and CDR2 SVGAGI. The V and J ends lost 6 bases and 4 bases, in that order; junction bases with no gene match: 6. The CDR3 extends over 15 amino acids. The CDR3, as DNA: TGTGCCAGCAGCCATACTAGCGGGAGACCAGATACGCAGTATTTT. As protein: CASSHTSGRPDTQYF.

The chain is built from TRBV10-1 and TRBJ1-1, with D perhaps TRBD1 (5 bases). This CDR3 is built from 15 residues. Germline V gene sequence: CDR1 WNHNN, CDR2 SYGVQD (reference sequence). Trimming removed 0 bases from V and 3 bases from J, with 11 bases in between. The CDR3 DNA reads as TGCGCCAGCAGTGAGTCACACCGACAGCACACTGAAGCTTTCTTT. The encoded protein is CASSESHRQHTEAFF.

This clone has a handful of counts. J is TRBJ2-1 and V is TRBV7-3, with D tentatively TRBD1 (6 bases). Trimming removed 1 base at V and 5 bases at J, with 12 bases between. The CDR3 consists of 15 residues. Germline CDR1 reads SGHTA; CDR2 reads FQGTGA. The CDR3 DNA is TGTGCCAGCAGCTTAATGGGACACAAGAACAATGAGCAGTTCTTC. It is translated as CASSLMGHKNNEQFF. Together with reference TRBV7-3 and TRBJ2-1, the CDR3 gives the full variable domain: GAGVSQTPSNKVTEKGKYVELRCDPISGHTALYWYRQSLGQGPEFLIYFQGTGAADDSGLPNDRFFAVRPEGSVSTLKIQRTERGDSAVYLCASSLMGHKNNEQFFGPGTRLTVL.

The chain has TRBV6-5 and TRBJ2-3, with 8 bases identical to TRBD1. The CDR3 is made up of 13 amino acids. Germline lookup yields CDR1 MNHEY and CDR2 SVGAGI. J was trimmed by 1 base and V by 6 bases; bases with no gene match: 0. CDR3 protein: CASRDRGTDTQYF. CDR3 DNA sequence: TGTGCCAGCAGGGACAGGGGCACAGATACGCAGTATTTT.